This T cell receptor (beta chain) was profiled in a study of OX40 agonist ivuxolimab in advanced cancers. The table came from immunoSEQ multiplex PCR; TCRdb's copy has only in-frame clones and leaves some out. Here the sample spans about 56,000 clones, 83% being singletons. Per the germline V gene, CDR1 is SGHTA and CDR2 is FQGTGA. This CDR3 region has 15 residues. The V and J ends lost 0 bases and 5 bases respectively, with 11 bases between them. The TCR sequence derives from an adult with an advanced solid tumor such as melanoma, head and neck, liver or kidney cancer. V usage is TRBV7-3 and J usage is TRBJ2-1; D is possibly TRBD1 or TRBD2 (5 bases each). The input for sequencing was CD4+ or CD8+ T cells sorted from blood, taken in a trial of the OX40 agonist ivuxolimab. The chain's CDR3 is CASSLTRDVNNEQFF. In DNA form, the CDR3 reads TGTGCCAGCAGCTTAACGAGGGACGTTAACAATGAGCAGTTCTTC.